This T cell receptor (beta chain) was captured by sequencing in a study of shared clonotypes between healthy human individuals. The data were produced by immunoSEQ multiplex PCR, yet TCRdb's version contains in-frame clones alone and is incomplete. Of 2 million to 2.5 million clones in the sample, 93% were seen once. The source is a man younger than 35 in good health. Some clones in this sample may be carry-over from other donors' samples. The sequencing input was naive CD4+ T cells from PBMCs. Indicated subset: CD45RA+ positively selected.

The DNA of the CDR3 is TGCGCCAGCAGCTTGGACAGGGGGTTGTGGGCCTCCTCCTACGAGCAGTACTTC. Amino acids: CASSLDRGLWASSYEQYF. The rearrangement uses TRBV5-1 and TRBJ2-7; TRBD1 agrees at 8 bases. CDR1 SGHRS and CDR2 YFSETQ come from the germline V gene. V trimming: 0 bases; J trimming: 0 bases; junction bases outside the gene matches: 11. The CDR3 has 18 amino acids. The whole variable domain, filled in from reference TRBV5-1 and TRBJ2-7, reads KAGVTQTPRYLIKTRGQQVTLSCSPISGHRSVSWYQQTPGQGLQFLFEYFSETQRNKGNFPGRFSGRQFSNSRSEMNVSTLELGDSALYLCASSLDRGLWASSYEQYFGPGTRLTVT.